The rows below give T cell receptor beta chains drawn from one sample of a study of blood T cell repertoires in COVID-19. TCRdb's copy holds only in-frame clones and misses some; the assay was immunoSEQ multiplex PCR. The data hold 270,000 or so clones, with about 87% observed a single time. What was sequenced was peripheral blood. Every receptor here comes from a human donor in a cohort sampled during active COVID-19. CDR3s include the opening cysteine and the closing phenylalanine or tryptophan. D genes are given only for firm matches. Clone size is not always given. Where it is, it says once, few, many or a class for expanded clones.

v_call: TRBV7-9
j_call: TRBJ2-7
clone_size: -
d_call: TRBD1
cdr3_nt: TGTGCCAGCAGCAGAGGACAGGGCTACTACGAGCAGTACTTC
cdr3_aa: CASSRGQGYYEQYF

v_call: TRBV19
j_call: TRBJ2-7
clone_size: -
d_call: TRBD2
cdr3_nt: TGTGCCAGTAGTATCGGGGGGTTCGAGCAGTACTTC
cdr3_aa: CASSIGGFEQYF

v_call: TRBV6-5
j_call: TRBJ2-7
clone_size: once
d_call: TRBD2
cdr3_nt: TGTGCCAGCAGTCACGGACTAGCGGGTATCGAGCAGTACTTC
cdr3_aa: CASSHGLAGIEQYF

v_call: TRBV4-3
j_call: TRBJ2-3
clone_size: -
d_call: -
cdr3_nt: TGCGCCAGCAGCTCCACCCCGGGGGTAGATACGCAGTATTTT
cdr3_aa: CASSSTPGVDTQYF

v_call: TRBV24-1
j_call: TRBJ2-2
clone_size: -
d_call: -
cdr3_nt: TGTGCCACCAGTGACCCGAGGGGGAAAGCCGGGGAGCTGTTTTTT
cdr3_aa: CATSDPRGKAGELFF

v_call: TRBV4-2
j_call: TRBJ1-1
clone_size: -
d_call: -
cdr3_nt: TGTGCCAGCAGCCAAGTAAACAGGCAGAACACTGAAGCTTTCTTT
cdr3_aa: CASSQVNRQNTEAFF

v_call: TRBV2
j_call: TRBJ1-2
clone_size: few
d_call: TRBD1
cdr3_nt: TGTGCCAGCAGTGTCCTCCGGGACAGTTCACGTGGCTACACCTTC
cdr3_aa: CASSVLRDSSRGYTF

v_call: TRBV6-1
j_call: TRBJ2-5
clone_size: -
d_call: TRBD2
cdr3_nt: TGTGCCAGCAGTGAAGGGGGGACTAGCGGGGTCACGTACCAAGAGACCCAGTACTTC
cdr3_aa: CASSEGGTSGVTYQETQYF

v_call: TRBV6-5
j_call: TRBJ2-2
clone_size: -
d_call: -
cdr3_nt: TGTGCCAGCAAAAGGACAAACACCGGGGAGCTGTTTTTT
cdr3_aa: CASKRTNTGELFF

v_call: TRBV28
j_call: TRBJ2-7
clone_size: -
d_call: TRBD2
cdr3_nt: TGTGCCAGCAGTTTGGAGACTAGCGGGGGGGCCCACGAGCAGTACTTC
cdr3_aa: CASSLETSGGAHEQYF

v_call: TRBV7-9
j_call: TRBJ1-2
clone_size: -
d_call: TRBD1
cdr3_nt: TGTGCCAGCAGCTGGACAGGCGATGGCTACACCTTC
cdr3_aa: CASSWTGDGYTF

v_call: TRBV5-1
j_call: TRBJ2-1
clone_size: few
d_call: TRBD1
cdr3_nt: TGCGCCAGCAGCGGTGGGACAGAGGCTATTTTATTTGCCGCCAATGAGCAGTTCTTC
cdr3_aa: CASSGGTEAILFAANEQFF

v_call: TRBV28
j_call: TRBJ1-2
clone_size: -
d_call: -
cdr3_nt: TGTGCCAGCAGTGTAGCGGGGTCTGCTAACTATGGCTACACCTTC
cdr3_aa: CASSVAGSANYGYTF

v_call: TRBV2
j_call: TRBJ2-3
clone_size: -
d_call: TRBD2
cdr3_nt: TGTGCCAGCAGTGACACTAGCGGGGTCACAGATACGCAGTATTTT
cdr3_aa: CASSDTSGVTDTQYF

v_call: TRBV19
j_call: TRBJ1-1
clone_size: -
d_call: -
cdr3_nt: TGTGCCAGTAGTACCTTCAGGGATACTGAAGCTTTCTTT
cdr3_aa: CASSTFRDTEAFF

v_call: TRBV2
j_call: TRBJ2-2
clone_size: once
d_call: TRBD1
cdr3_nt: TGTGCCAGCAGCCGGGACAGAGGTCTGATGAACACCGGGGAGCTGTTTTTT
cdr3_aa: CASSRDRGLMNTGELFF

v_call: TRBV5-4
j_call: TRBJ2-1
clone_size: -
d_call: -
cdr3_nt: TGTGCCAGCAGCTTGGGTCTAGCAGATTACAATGAGCAGTTCTTC
cdr3_aa: CASSLGLADYNEQFF

v_call: TRBV3-1/TRBV3-2
j_call: TRBJ1-6
clone_size: few
d_call: -
cdr3_nt: TGTGCCAGCAGCCAACAGAGGAATTCACCCCTCCACTTT
cdr3_aa: CASSQQRNSPLHF

v_call: TRBV11-2
j_call: TRBJ2-1
clone_size: -
d_call: TRBD2
cdr3_nt: TGTGCCAGCAGCCCCGGACTAGGCAATGAGCAGTTCTTC
cdr3_aa: CASSPGLGNEQFF

v_call: TRBV9
j_call: TRBJ1-3
clone_size: few
d_call: -
cdr3_nt: TGTGCCAGCAGCACAGGGAAGGCGGGAAACACCATATATTTT
cdr3_aa: CASSTGKAGNTIYF

v_call: TRBV15
j_call: TRBJ1-1
clone_size: few
d_call: -
cdr3_nt: TGTGCCACCAGCAGAGTAAGGCAGACTAACACTGAAGCTTTCTTT
cdr3_aa: CATSRVRQTNTEAFF

v_call: TRBV6-1
j_call: TRBJ2-5
clone_size: -
d_call: TRBD2
cdr3_nt: TGTGCCAGCAGTGTTGCGGGGGGCGCGATTGGAGAGACCCAGTACTTC
cdr3_aa: CASSVAGGAIGETQYF

v_call: TRBV5-1
j_call: TRBJ1-5
clone_size: -
d_call: -
cdr3_nt: TGCGCCAGCAGCTTGGTGTCAACGGATCAGCCCCAGCATTTT
cdr3_aa: CASSLVSTDQPQHF

v_call: TRBV10-1
j_call: TRBJ2-3
clone_size: -
d_call: -
cdr3_nt: TGCGCCAGCAGTGAGAGGGCAGGGAGCACAGATACGCAGTATTTT
cdr3_aa: CASSERAGSTDTQYF

v_call: TRBV3-1/TRBV3-2
j_call: TRBJ2-5
clone_size: -
d_call: -
cdr3_nt: TGTGCCAGCAGCCAAGTGTTCTCAACAGGCTATGGGGAGACCCAGTACTTC
cdr3_aa: CASSQVFSTGYGETQYF

v_call: TRBV19
j_call: TRBJ2-1
clone_size: -
d_call: TRBD2
cdr3_nt: TGTGCCAGTATCCCCCGCGGGAGGCGCGATGAGCAGTTCTTC
cdr3_aa: CASIPRGRRDEQFF

v_call: TRBV7-8
j_call: TRBJ1-3
clone_size: -
d_call: -
cdr3_nt: TGTGCCAGCAGCTTAGGTGACAGCCGAAACACCATATATTTT
cdr3_aa: CASSLGDSRNTIYF

v_call: TRBV5-5
j_call: TRBJ1-1
clone_size: -
d_call: -
cdr3_nt: TGTGCCAGCAGCTTGGTTACAGGGAGCATGAACACTGAAGCTTTCTTT
cdr3_aa: CASSLVTGSMNTEAFF

v_call: TRBV7-9
j_call: TRBJ2-2
clone_size: few
d_call: TRBD2
cdr3_nt: TGTGCCAGCAGCCACCCAGGACTAGCGTACACCGGGGAGCTGTTTTTT
cdr3_aa: CASSHPGLAYTGELFF